This T cell receptor beta chain was recovered during a study of blood T cell repertoires in COVID-19 (dated by TCRdb to 2019 to 2021). General notes on the study: Samples from collaborators originated in the United States, Italy and Spain and spanned both the acute and convalescent phases of COVID-19. The material from the prospective study consisted of cDNA or gDNA derived from T cells, B-cell-depleted T cells, or PBMCs. Deeply sampled blood TCRbeta repertoires from subjects exposed to, actively infected with, or recovered from COVID-19 were included in the dataset. The repertoires were made available in a free public database intended to serve as a resource for research on the immune response to SARS-CoV-2. The samples were drawn from the first 160 participants of the ongoing ImmuneRACE study and from over 950 subjects provided by 6 global collaborators. Sample metadata almost always included a de-identified subject ID, COVID-19 status, age in years and sex. Where HLA class I and class II types were available, the types were taken from metadata supplied by the sample provider, not from assay-based typing. Study-wide findings and limitations: Clinical and demographic metadata were provided uncurated, with the amount varying by source and participant.

About this clone itself: There is no known antigen for this receptor. No qualities accompany the bases; no much larger clone lies one base away.

Each collaborating institution followed its own protocols to collect whole blood in K2EDTA tubes. For TCRbeta analysis, collaborators shipped samples as frozen whole blood, isolated PBMCs, or DNA extracted from either of those sample types. TCRbeta CDR3 regions were amplified from genomic DNA using the immunoSEQ Assay, a bias-controlled multiplex PCR. In the source study's methods: Nucleated cell counts per sample were estimated from amplification of reference gene primers within the assay. To quantify the absolute abundance of each unique TCRbeta CDR3 rearrangement, sequence reads were collapsed and filtered. For each sample, productive Simpson clonality was calculated as the square root of Simpson's diversity index over productive rearrangements. The immuneACCESS repertoire file appears here via TCRdb, limited to in-frame rearrangements. These files lack a portion of the clones; in checked studies, under half of the deficit traces to unresolved V genes, and the cause of the others is not known. D and trimming come from the DNA, and the V and J calls and clone size come from that table. Here the sample has about 13,000 clones; approximately 72% occur a single time. Together, the top ten hold roughly 41% of the sample.

The sequence derives from a woman at least 80 years old with acute or convalescent COVID-19. What was sequenced was peripheral blood.

Read as DNA, the sequence is TGTGCTAGTGGCCCCATAGGGCCCGGCGGGGAGAACGAGCAGTACTTC. This gives the protein CASGPIGPGGENEQYF. This chain joins TRBV12-5 to TRBJ2-7; a tentative D match to TRBD2 spans 6 bases. The germline V gene supplies CDR1 LGHNT and CDR2 FRNRAP. Trimming takes 6 bases from V and 5 bases from J, and the germline ends sit 23 bases apart. Including the terminal cysteine and phenylalanine, the CDR3 comprises 16 residues. Only the CDR3 DNA stays, 48 bases, in frame from base 1.